The clone carrying this TCR beta chain showed up many times. Its specificity is unknown. TCRdb re-analysed the 5' RACE reads in MiXCR, keeping a single row per CDR3 protein. Here the sample spans about 220,000 distinct CDR3 sequences, approximately 3.3% being singletons. This sample is part of a study of T cells after yellow fever vaccination. Study-wide points: Post-booster samples contained most primary-vaccination clones (more than 95% CD4, less than 90% CD8). On re-exposure, the response was weaker but peaked faster, at day 5 versus 15.

Germline loops: CDR1 SGHRS, CDR2 YFSETQ. V lost 7 bases to trimming and J lost 5 bases; unmatched junction nucleotides: 15. The length of the CDR3 is 16 residues. The sample here was CD4+ T cells sorted from PBMCs, taken 10 days after the yellow fever booster vaccination. The rearrangement joins TRBV5-1 to TRBJ2-1; 7 nucleotides agree with TRBD1. The clonotype originates from a man aged 18 to 30 who received the YFV17D yellow fever vaccine. The chain's CDR3 is CASASYRGRGDNEQFF. The CDR3 DNA reads TGCGCCAGCGCCTCCTACAGGGGCAGAGGGGACAATGAGCAGTTCTTC. The complete variable domain, with remaining parts taken from reference TRBV5-1 and TRBJ2-1, reads KAGVTQTPRYLIKTRGQQVTLSCSPISGHRSVSWYQQTPGQGLQFLFEYFSETQRNKGNFPGRFSGRQFSNSRSEMNVSTLELGDSALYLCASASYRGRGDNEQFFGPGTRLTVL.